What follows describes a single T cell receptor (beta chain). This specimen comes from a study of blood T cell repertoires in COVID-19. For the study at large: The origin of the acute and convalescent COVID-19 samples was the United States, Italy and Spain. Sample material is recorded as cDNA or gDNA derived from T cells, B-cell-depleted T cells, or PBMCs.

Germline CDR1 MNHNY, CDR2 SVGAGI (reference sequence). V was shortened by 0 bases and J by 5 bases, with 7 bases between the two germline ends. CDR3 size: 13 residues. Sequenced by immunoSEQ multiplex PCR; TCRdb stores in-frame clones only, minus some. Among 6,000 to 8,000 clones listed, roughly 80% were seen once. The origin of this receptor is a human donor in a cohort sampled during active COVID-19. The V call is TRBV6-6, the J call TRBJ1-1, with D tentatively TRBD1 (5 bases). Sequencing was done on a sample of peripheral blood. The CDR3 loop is CASSYSRQTEAFF. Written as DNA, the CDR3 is TGTGCCAGCAGTTACTCGAGACAGACTGAAGCTTTCTTT.